This TCR beta chain comes out of a study of T cell responses to AZD1222 COVID-19 vaccine. Whole-study results and caveats: Donors were largely white British and mainly female; clonal diversity was possibly underestimated. No day 14 peak samples; only post-peak repertoires were characterized.

Germline trimming cut 5 bases from V and 2 bases from J; bases unmatched to any gene: 6. The CDR3 extends over 14 amino acids. Germline CDR1 and CDR2: PRHDT and FYEKMQ (reference sequence). With respect to this clone: Its target is unknown.

Measured with immunoSEQ multiplex PCR; TCRdb has only the in-frame clones, and not every one. The sample shows 84,000 or so clones, 70% to 90% of them seen only once. Specimen: peripheral blood, collected on day 0 of AZD1222 vaccination. The receptor was derived from an adult in good health. V usage is TRBV13 and J usage is TRBJ2-7, with TRBD1 identical over 7 bases. CDR3 region: CASSGRDRTYEQYF. CDR3 bases: TGTGCCAGCAGCGGCAGGGACAGAACCTACGAGCAGTACTTC.